Described below is a single TCR beta chain sequence and its context. TCRdb keeps only in-frame clones here, not all; method: immunoSEQ multiplex PCR. The sample holds 450,000 to 500,000 clones; 80% to 90% are singletons and the top ten take approximately 2.9%. The CDR3 contains 14 residues. Germline V gives CDR1 SGHRS, CDR2 YFSETQ. V lost 0 bases to trimming and J lost 5 bases; unmatched junction nucleotides: 3. The data stem from a study of blood T cell repertoires in COVID-19. This receptor was taken from a human donor in a cohort sampled during active COVID-19. Sequencing was performed on peripheral blood. The chain employs TRBV5-1 and TRBJ1-2; 8 bases match TRBD1. The chain's CDR3 is CASSLGTGRYGYTF. CDR3 coding DNA: TGCGCCAGCAGCTTGGGGACAGGGAGGTATGGCTACACCTTC.